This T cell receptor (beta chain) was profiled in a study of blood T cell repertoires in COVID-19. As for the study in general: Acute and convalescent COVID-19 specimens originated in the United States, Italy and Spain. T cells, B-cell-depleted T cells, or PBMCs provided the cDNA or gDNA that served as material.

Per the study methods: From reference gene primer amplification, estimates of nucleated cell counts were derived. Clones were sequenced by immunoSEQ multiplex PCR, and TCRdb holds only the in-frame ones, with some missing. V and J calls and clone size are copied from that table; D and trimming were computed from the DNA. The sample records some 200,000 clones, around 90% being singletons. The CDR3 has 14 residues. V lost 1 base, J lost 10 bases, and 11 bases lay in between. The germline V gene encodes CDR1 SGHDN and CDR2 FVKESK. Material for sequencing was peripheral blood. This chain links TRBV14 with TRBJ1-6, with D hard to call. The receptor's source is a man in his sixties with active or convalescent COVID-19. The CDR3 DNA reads TGTGCCAGCAGCCAAGGTGGAGTTCGCTCACCCCTCCACTTT. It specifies CASSQGGVRSPLHF.